This paragraph covers one TCR beta chain sequence. The antigen remains undetermined. The source of the sample is a study of OX40 agonist ivuxolimab in advanced cancers. General study points: Normalized T-cell clonal expansion was also low in some nonresponders.

Data came from immunoSEQ multiplex PCR; TCRdb stores just in-frame clones and leaves some out. The profile covers roughly 67,000 clones, with about four fifths appearing a single time and approximately 5.1% taken by the ten largest. Germline CDR1 LNHDA, CDR2 SQIVND (reference sequence). The CDR3 extends over 15 amino acids. The V end was cut by 6 bases, the J end by 4 bases, with 13 bases between. The J gene is TRBJ1-6, the V gene TRBV19; D not certain. The sample consisted of CD4+ or CD8+ T cells sorted from blood, taken in a trial of the OX40 agonist ivuxolimab. The receptor comes from an adult with an advanced solid tumor such as melanoma, head and neck, liver or kidney cancer. For the CDR3, the DNA is TGTGCCAGTAGATCCGACCTGTCTTATAATTCACCCCTCCACTTT. This codes for CASRSDLSYNSPLHF. The whole variable domain, remainder taken from reference TRBV19 and TRBJ1-6, is DGGITQSPKYLFRKEGQNVTLSCEQNLNHDAMYWYRQDPGQGLRLIYYSQIVNDFQKGDIAEGYSVSREKKESFPLTVTSAQKNPTAFYLCASRSDLSYNSPLHFGNGTRLTVT.